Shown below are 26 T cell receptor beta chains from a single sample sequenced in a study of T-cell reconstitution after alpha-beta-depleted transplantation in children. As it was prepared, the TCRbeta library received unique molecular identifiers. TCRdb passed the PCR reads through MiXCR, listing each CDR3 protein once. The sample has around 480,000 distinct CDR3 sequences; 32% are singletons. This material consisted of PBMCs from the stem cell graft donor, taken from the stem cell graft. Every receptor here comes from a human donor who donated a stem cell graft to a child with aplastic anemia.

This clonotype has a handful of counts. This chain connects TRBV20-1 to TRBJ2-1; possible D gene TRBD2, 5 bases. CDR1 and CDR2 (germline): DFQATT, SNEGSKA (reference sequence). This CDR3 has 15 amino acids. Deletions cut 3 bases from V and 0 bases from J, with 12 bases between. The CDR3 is CSARRRVSSYNEQFF. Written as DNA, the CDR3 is TGCAGTGCTAGGAGGCGGGTTAGCTCCTACAATGAGCAGTTCTTC.

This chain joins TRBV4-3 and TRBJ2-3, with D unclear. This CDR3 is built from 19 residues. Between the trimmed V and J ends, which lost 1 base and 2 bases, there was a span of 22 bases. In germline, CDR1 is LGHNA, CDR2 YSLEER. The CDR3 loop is CASSQGPHTRELYTDTQYF. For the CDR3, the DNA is TGCGCCAGCAGCCAAGGCCCCCACACCAGAGAACTATACACAGATACGCAGTATTTT.

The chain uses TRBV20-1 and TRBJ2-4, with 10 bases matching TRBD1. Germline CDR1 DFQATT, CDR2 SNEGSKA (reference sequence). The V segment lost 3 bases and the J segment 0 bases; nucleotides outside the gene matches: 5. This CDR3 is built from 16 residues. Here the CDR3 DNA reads TGCAGTGCTAGCCGGGACAGGGGAATAGCCAAAAACATTCAGTACTTC. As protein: CSASRDRGIAKNIQYF.

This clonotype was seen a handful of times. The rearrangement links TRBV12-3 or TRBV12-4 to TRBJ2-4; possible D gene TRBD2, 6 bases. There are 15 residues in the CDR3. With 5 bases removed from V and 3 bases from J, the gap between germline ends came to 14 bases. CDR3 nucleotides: TGTGCCAGCAGTCCCGCCGGGGGAGTCAAAAACATTCAGTACTTC. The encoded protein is CASSPAGGVKNIQYF.

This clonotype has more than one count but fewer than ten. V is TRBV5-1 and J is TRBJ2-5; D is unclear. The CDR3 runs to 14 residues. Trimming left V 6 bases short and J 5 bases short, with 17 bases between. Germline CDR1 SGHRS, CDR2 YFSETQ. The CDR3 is CASTSPVGVETQYF. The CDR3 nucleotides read TGCGCCAGCACGTCTCCCGTGGGCGTCGAGACCCAGTACTTC.

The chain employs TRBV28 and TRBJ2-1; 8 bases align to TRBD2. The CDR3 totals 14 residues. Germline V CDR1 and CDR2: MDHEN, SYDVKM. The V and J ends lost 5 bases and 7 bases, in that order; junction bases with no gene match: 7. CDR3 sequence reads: CASSAPGGENEQFF. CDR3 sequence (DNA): TGTGCCAGCAGTGCCCCGGGAGGGGAGAATGAGCAGTTCTTC.

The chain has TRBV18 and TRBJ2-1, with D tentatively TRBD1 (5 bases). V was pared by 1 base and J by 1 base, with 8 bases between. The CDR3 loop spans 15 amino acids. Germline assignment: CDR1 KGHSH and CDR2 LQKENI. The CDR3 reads CASSPQTESYNEQFF. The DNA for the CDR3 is TGTGCCAGCTCACCACAGACAGAGTCCTACAATGAGCAGTTCTTC. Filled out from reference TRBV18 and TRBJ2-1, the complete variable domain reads NAGVMQNPRHLVRRRGQEARLRCSPMKGHSHVYWYRQLPEEGLKFMVYLQKENIIDESGMPKERFSAEFPKEGPSILRIQQVVRGDSAAYFCASSPQTESYNEQFFGPGTRLTVL.

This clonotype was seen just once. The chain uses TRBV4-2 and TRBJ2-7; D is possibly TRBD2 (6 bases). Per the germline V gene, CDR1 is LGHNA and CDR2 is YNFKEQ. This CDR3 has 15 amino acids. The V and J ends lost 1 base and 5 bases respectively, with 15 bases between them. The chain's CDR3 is CASSQVSWGDDEQYF. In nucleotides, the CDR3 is TGTGCCAGCAGCCAAGTTTCTTGGGGGGACGACGAGCAGTACTTC.

The CDR3 DNA follows: TGCAGCGTTGCCCTGACGGGAAAAGAGACCCAGTACTTC. It encodes CSVALTGKETQYF. The genes are TRBV29-1 and TRBJ2-5; possible D gene TRBD2, 5 bases. The germline gives CDR1 SQVTM, CDR2 ANQGSEA. The CDR3 contains 13 residues. Trimming cost V 4 bases and J 3 bases, with 12 bases left between them.

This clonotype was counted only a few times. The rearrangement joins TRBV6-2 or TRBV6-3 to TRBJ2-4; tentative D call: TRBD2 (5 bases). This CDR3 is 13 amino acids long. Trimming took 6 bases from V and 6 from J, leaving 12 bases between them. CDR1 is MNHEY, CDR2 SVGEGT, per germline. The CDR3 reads CASSPVGRNIQYF. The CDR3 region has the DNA TGTGCCAGCAGCCCAGTGGGGAGAAACATTCAGTACTTC.

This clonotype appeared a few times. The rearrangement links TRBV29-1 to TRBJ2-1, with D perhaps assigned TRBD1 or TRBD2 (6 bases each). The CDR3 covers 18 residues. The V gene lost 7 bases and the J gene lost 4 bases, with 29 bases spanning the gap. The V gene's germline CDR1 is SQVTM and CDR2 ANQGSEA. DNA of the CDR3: TGCAGCGGCCGAGGGGGGACCCAACCCACCCCCGGATACAATGAGCAGTTCTTC. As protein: CSGRGGTQPTPGYNEQFF.

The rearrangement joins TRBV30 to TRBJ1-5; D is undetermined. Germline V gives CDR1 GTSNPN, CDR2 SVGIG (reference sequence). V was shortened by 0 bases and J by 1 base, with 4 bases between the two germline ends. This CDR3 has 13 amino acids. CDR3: CAWSVPSNQPQHF. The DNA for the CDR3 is TGTGCCTGGAGTGTACCGAGCAATCAGCCCCAGCATTTT.

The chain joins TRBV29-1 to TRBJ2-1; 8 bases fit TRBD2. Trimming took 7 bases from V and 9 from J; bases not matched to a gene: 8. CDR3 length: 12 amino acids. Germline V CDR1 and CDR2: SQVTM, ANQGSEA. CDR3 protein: CSGAGAVGEQFF. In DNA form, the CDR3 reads TGCAGCGGAGCGGGAGCAGTGGGTGAGCAGTTCTTC.

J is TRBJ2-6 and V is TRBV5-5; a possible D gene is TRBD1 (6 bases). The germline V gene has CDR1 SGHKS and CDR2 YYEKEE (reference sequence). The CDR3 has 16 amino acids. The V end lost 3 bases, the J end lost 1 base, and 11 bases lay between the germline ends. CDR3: CASSSVQGSGANVLTF. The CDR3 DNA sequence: TGTGCCAGCAGCTCAGTACAGGGTTCTGGGGCCAACGTCCTGACTTTC.

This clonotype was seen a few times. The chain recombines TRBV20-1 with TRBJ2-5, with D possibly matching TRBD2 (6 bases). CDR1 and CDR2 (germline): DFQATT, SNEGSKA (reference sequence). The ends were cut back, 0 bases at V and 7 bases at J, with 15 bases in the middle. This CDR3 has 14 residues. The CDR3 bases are TGCAGTGCTAGAGATCTCGACTCCGGGGGGACCCAGTACTTC. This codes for CSARDLDSGGTQYF.

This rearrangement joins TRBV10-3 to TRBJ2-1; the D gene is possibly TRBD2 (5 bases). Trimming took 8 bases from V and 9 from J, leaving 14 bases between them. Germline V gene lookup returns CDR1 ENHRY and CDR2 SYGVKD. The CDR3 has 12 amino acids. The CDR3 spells CAIGLGGGEQFF. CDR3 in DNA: TGTGCCATCGGGCTAGGAGGCGGTGAGCAGTTCTTC.

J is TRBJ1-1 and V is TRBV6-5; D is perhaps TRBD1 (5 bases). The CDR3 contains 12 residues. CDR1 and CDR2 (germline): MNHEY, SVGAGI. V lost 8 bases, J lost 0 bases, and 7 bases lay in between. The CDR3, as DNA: TGTGCCAGCGGCAGGGTGAACACTGAAGCTTTCTTT. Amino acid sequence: CASGRVNTEAFF.

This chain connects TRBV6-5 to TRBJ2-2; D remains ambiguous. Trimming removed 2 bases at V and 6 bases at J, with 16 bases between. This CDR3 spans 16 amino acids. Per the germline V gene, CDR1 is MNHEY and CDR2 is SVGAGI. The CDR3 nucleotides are TGTGCCAGCAGTTACGAGGCCCCCAGTCCGGCCGGGGAGCTGTTTTTT. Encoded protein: CASSYEAPSPAGELFF.

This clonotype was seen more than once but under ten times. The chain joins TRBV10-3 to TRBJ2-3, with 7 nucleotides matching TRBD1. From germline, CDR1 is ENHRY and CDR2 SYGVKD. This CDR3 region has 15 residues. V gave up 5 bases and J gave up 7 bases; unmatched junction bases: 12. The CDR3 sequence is CAISSDRLTENTQYF. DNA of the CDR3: TGTGCCATCAGTTCGGACAGGCTTACCGAAAATACGCAGTATTTT.

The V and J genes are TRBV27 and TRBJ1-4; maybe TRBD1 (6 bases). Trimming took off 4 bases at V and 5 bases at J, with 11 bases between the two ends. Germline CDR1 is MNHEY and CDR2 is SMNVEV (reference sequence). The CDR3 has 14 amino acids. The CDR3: CASSSPGGNEKLFF. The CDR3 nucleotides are TGTGCCAGCAGTTCCCCCGGGGGCAATGAAAAACTGTTTTTT.

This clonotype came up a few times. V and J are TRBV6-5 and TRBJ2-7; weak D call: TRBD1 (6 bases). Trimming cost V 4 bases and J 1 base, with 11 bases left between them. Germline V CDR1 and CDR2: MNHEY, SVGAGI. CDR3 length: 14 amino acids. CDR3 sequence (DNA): TGTGCCAGCAGTTCTCGGGACATTTCCTACGAGCAGTACTTC. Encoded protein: CASSSRDISYEQYF.

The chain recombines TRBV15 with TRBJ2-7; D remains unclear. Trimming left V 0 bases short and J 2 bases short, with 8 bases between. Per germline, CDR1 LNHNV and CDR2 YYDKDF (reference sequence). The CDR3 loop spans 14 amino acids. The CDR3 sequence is CATSRDKFTYEQYF. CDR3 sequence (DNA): TGTGCCACCAGCAGAGATAAATTCACCTACGAGCAGTACTTC.

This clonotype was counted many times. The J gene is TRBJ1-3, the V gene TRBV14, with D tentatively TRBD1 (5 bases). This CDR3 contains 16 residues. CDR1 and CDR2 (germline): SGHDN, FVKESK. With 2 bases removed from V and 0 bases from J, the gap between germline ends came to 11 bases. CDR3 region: CASSQLGPSSGNTIYF. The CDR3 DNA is TGTGCCAGCAGCCAACTGGGACCGAGCTCTGGAAACACCATATATTTT.

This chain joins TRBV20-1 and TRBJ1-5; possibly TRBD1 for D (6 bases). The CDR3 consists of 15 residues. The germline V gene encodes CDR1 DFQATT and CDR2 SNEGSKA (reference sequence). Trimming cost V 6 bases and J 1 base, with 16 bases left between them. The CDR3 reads CSAGRGGASNQPQHF. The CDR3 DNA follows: TGCAGTGCCGGCCGCGGGGGGGCAAGCAATCAGCCCCAGCATTTT.

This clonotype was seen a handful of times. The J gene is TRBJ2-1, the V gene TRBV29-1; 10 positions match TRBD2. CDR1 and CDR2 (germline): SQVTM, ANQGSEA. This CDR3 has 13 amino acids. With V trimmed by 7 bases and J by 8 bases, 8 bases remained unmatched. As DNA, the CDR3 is TGCAGCGCTGGGAGCGGGAGGGGGGATGAGCAGTTCTTC. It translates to CSAGSGRGDEQFF.

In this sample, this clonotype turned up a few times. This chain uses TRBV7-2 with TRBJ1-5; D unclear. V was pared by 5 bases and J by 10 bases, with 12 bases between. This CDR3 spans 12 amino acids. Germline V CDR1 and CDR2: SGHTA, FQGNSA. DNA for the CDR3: TGTGCCAGCAGCCCCCCATTCGGCCCCCAGCATTTT. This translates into CASSPPFGPQHF.